Only a few counts were recorded for the clone carrying this TCR beta chain. This CDR3 is built from 17 residues. V was trimmed by 0 bases and J by 7 bases, leaving 22 bases between them. Germline V lookup: CDR1 MGHRA, CDR2 YSYEKL. The data were obtained in a study of blood T cell repertoires in COVID-19. Across the whole study: Samples came from the United States, Italy and Spain, spanning acute and convalescent COVID-19. PBMCs, B-cell-depleted T cells, or T cells provided the cDNA or gDNA that made up the material.

Authors' analysis steps: By means of reference gene primer amplification, nucleated cell counts were estimated. The method was immunoSEQ multiplex PCR; TCRdb's version includes in-frame clones alone and lacks a portion of them. V and J calls and clone size come straight from that table; D and trimming were deduced from the DNA. The sample comprises a few hundred thousand clones, around 89% of which are singletons, and around 0.8% rests with the top ten. The TCR was taken from a young man with acute or convalescent COVID-19. The V call is TRBV4-1, the J call TRBJ2-7; a possible D gene is TRBD2 (5 bases). The source material was peripheral blood. CDR3 sequence (DNA): TGCGCCAGCAGCCAAGACGGCAGGCGGAGGATTTTGGGGGAGCAGTACTTC. Protein: CASSQDGRRRILGEQYF.